Shown below are 24 T cell receptor beta chains from a single sample sequenced in a study of T cell responses to AZD1222 COVID-19 vaccine. Clones were read by immunoSEQ multiplex PCR, and TCRdb kept only the in-frame ones, dropping some. The sample has approximately 170,000 clones, 91% seen once. The starting material was peripheral blood, obtained on day 0 of AZD1222 vaccination. These receptors all come from an adult in good health.

This chain connects TRBV24-1 to TRBJ2-1; 8 bases are a match to TRBD2. Germline-derived CDR1 and CDR2 are KGHDR and SFDVKD. The CDR3 is 16 residues long. V lost 7 bases to trimming and J lost 3 bases; unmatched junction nucleotides: 10. The CDR3 nucleotides are TGTGCCACCAGGCCCAGGTCGGCGGGAGGCTACAATGAGCAGTTCTTC. Translating it yields CATRPRSAGGYNEQFF.

The chain recombines TRBV7-2 with TRBJ1-5, with D hard to call. In germline, CDR1 is SGHTA, CDR2 FQGNSA. The CDR3 loop spans 15 amino acids. The germline V and J ends were trimmed by 1 base and 2 bases, with 9 bases remaining between them. Here the CDR3 reads CASSLVYRGNQPQHF. In nucleotides, the CDR3 is TGTGCCAGCAGCTTAGTATATAGAGGCAATCAGCCCCAGCATTTT.

The chain is built from TRBV11-2 and TRBJ2-7, with TRBD2 matching over 7 bases. Germline V gene data show CDR1 as SGHAT and CDR2 as FQNNGV. The length of the CDR3 is 12 residues. The V segment lost 4 bases and the J segment 5 bases; nucleotides outside the gene matches: 2. The CDR3 region has the DNA TGTGCCAGCAGCTGGGACTATGACGAGCAGTACTTC. It specifies CASSWDYDEQYF.

The chain carries TRBV28 and TRBJ2-5; D is ambiguous. V shed 2 bases and J shed 5 bases, with 15 bases lying between them. Germline V gene data show CDR1 as MDHEN and CDR2 as SYDVKM. CDR3 length equals 15 residues. CDR3 sequence (DNA): TGTGCCAGCAGTTTAGTGTTCGCCGTTTGGGAGACCCAGTACTTC. Translated, it gives CASSLVFAVWETQYF.

V usage is TRBV7-3 and J usage is TRBJ2-5; D is uncertain. V was shortened by 0 bases and J by 3 bases, with 5 bases between the two germline ends. Germline CDR1 and CDR2: SGHTA and FQGTGA. The CDR3 spans 13 residues. CDR3 nucleotides: TGTGCCAGCAGCTTAACGACGGAAGAGACCCAGTACTTC. Its translation is CASSLTTEETQYF.

The CDR3 DNA reads as TGTGCCAGCAATCCCCGGGGCGGGAACTCTGGGGCCAACGTCCTGACTTTC. Translating gives CASNPRGGNSGANVLTF. The chain couples TRBV11-2 to TRBJ2-6; TRBD2 might be the D (6 bases). The CDR3 runs 17 residues. Trimming pared 7 bases from V and 0 bases from J, leaving 16 bases between. CDR1 is SGHAT, CDR2 FQNNGV, per germline.

The chain combines TRBV10-3 with TRBJ2-1; TRBD1 aligns across 7 bases. The J segment lost 11 bases and the V segment lost 3 bases, leaving 4 bases of the junction unmatched. The CDR3 covers 12 residues. Germline loops: CDR1 ENHRY, CDR2 SYGVKD. CDR3 region: CAISEGTDQQFF. The CDR3 region has the DNA TGTGCCATCAGTGAAGGGACAGACCAGCAGTTCTTC.

This rearrangement joins TRBV5-1 to TRBJ2-5, with 16 bases aligning to TRBD2. The CDR3 runs to 18 residues. Germline V gene lookup returns CDR1 SGHRS and CDR2 YFSETQ. V trimming: 4 bases; J trimming: 5 bases; junction bases outside the gene matches: 11. CDR3 sequence: CASSPGTSGRAGYETQYF. Here the CDR3 DNA reads TGCGCCAGCAGCCCCGGGACTAGCGGGAGGGCCGGGTATGAGACCCAGTACTTC.

The CDR3 nucleotides read TGTGCCAGCAGCTTCCACAGGGATTCGAACACTGAAGCTTTCTTT. Its protein product is CASSFHRDSNTEAFF. The V call is TRBV7-6, the J call TRBJ1-1; possible D gene TRBD1, 6 bases. Germline CDR1 is SGHVS and CDR2 is FNYEAQ. The CDR3 is 15 amino acids. The ends were cut back, 3 bases at V and 1 base at J, with 12 bases in the middle. The full variable domain, its missing parts supplied by reference TRBV7-6 and TRBJ1-1, is GAGVSQSPRYKVTKRGQDVALRCDPISGHVSLYWYRQALGQGPEFLTYFNYEAQQDKSGLPNDRFSAERPEGSISTLTIQRTEQRDSAMYRCASSFHRDSNTEAFFGQGTRLTVV.

This clone was counted only a few times. The chain is built from TRBV18 and TRBJ1-1; maybe TRBD1 (6 bases). This CDR3 contains 16 residues. Germline values: CDR1 KGHSH, CDR2 LQKENI. V was cut by 3 bases and J by 1 base, with 15 bases left in between. DNA of the CDR3: TGTGCCAGCTCACCCAAAATCGGACAGCAGAACACTGAAGCTTTCTTT. Its protein is CASSPKIGQQNTEAFF. The whole variable domain, filled in from reference TRBV18 and TRBJ1-1, reads NAGVMQNPRHLVRRRGQEARLRCSPMKGHSHVYWYRQLPEEGLKFMVYLQKENIIDESGMPKERFSAEFPKEGPSILRIQQVVRGDSAAYFCASSPKIGQQNTEAFFGQGTRLTVV.

V is TRBV7-8 and J is TRBJ2-7; 8 bases align to TRBD2. CDR1 and CDR2 from the germline V gene are SGHVS and FQNEAQ. Losses at the gene ends were 1 base for V and 3 bases for J; bases not matched to a gene: 2. The CDR3 loop spans 14 amino acids. This CDR3 is CASSLVSGGYEQYF. CDR3 nucleotides: TGTGCCAGCAGCTTAGTAAGCGGGGGCTACGAGCAGTACTTC.

The V call is TRBV11-3, the J call TRBJ2-7; D call uncertain. V was cut by 0 bases and J by 0 bases, with 6 bases left in between. The CDR3 runs 14 residues. The germline V gene has CDR1 SGHNT and CDR2 YENEEA. The CDR3 region is CASSLDPSSYEQYF. CDR3 DNA sequence: TGTGCCAGCAGCTTAGACCCTAGCTCCTACGAGCAGTACTTC.

The V and J genes are TRBV7-6 and TRBJ1-1; D unclear. Deletions cut 3 bases from V and 0 bases from J, with 5 bases between. CDR3 length equals 13 residues. The V gene's germline CDR1 is SGHVS and CDR2 FNYEAQ. The CDR3 spells CASSFNMNTEAFF. CDR3 sequence (DNA): TGTGCCAGCAGCTTCAATATGAACACTGAAGCTTTCTTT.

The genes are TRBV10-3 and TRBJ1-5, with TRBD1 as a possible D gene (6 bases). Germline lookup yields CDR1 ENHRY and CDR2 SYGVKD. Deletions cut 0 bases from V and 7 bases from J, with 13 bases between. CDR3 length equals 15 residues. CDR3 bases: TGTGCCATCAGTGAGTCCGGGGGGCCAATACAGCCCCAGCATTTT. Amino acids: CAISESGGPIQPQHF.

The genes are TRBV10-1 and TRBJ2-7; 8 positions agree with TRBD1. This CDR3 spans 13 amino acids. CDR1 is WNHNN, CDR2 SYGVQD, per germline (reference sequence). The junction had 3 bases not matched to a gene; V was cut back by 5 bases and J by 3 bases. CDR3 DNA sequence: TGCGCCAGCAGTCCAGGGGGCTTCTACGAGCAGTACTTC. It encodes CASSPGGFYEQYF.

The chain joins TRBV19 to TRBJ1-3; 9 nucleotides line up with TRBD1. The V gene end was trimmed by 5 bases and the J gene end by 3 bases; junction bases not matched to a gene: 8. The CDR3 covers 16 residues. Germline V gene lookup returns CDR1 LNHDA and CDR2 SQIVND (reference sequence). Here the CDR3 DNA reads TGTGCCAGTAGTCCGGGACAGGGCGGTGGTGGAAACACCATATATTTT. As protein: CASSPGQGGGGNTIYF.

The chain uses TRBV6-4 and TRBJ2-1; 13 positions agree with TRBD2. CDR3 size: 15 residues. J lost 9 bases, V lost 1 base, and 3 bases had no gene match. Germline V lookup: CDR1 MRHNA, CDR2 SNTAGT. Written as DNA, the CDR3 is TGTGCCAGCAGTGACTTAACTAGCGGGAGGGGTGAGCAGTTCTTC. Translation: CASSDLTSGRGEQFF.

This chain uses TRBV24-1 with TRBJ2-7; D might be TRBD1 (6 bases). In germline, CDR1 is KGHDR, CDR2 SFDVKD. CDR3 length equals 14 residues. V was clipped by 1 base and J by 4 bases, with 10 bases between them. The CDR3, as DNA: TGTGCCACCAGTGATTTAGCCAGGGGATACGAGCAGTACTTC. Its protein product is CATSDLARGYEQYF.

CDR3 in amino acids: CAIKGRLDYEQYF. The CDR3 DNA follows: TGTGCCATCAAGGGTAGGCTGGACTACGAGCAGTACTTC. The chain is built from TRBV10-3 and TRBJ2-7; D is unresolved. The length of the CDR3 is 13 residues. Germline CDR1 ENHRY, CDR2 SYGVKD. V was trimmed by 7 bases and J by 3 bases, leaving 13 bases between them.

This clone appeared a single time. This rearrangement joins TRBV15 to TRBJ2-7, with D perhaps TRBD1 (5 bases). CDR3 length equals 15 residues. Trimming removed 0 bases from V and 6 bases from J, with 15 bases in between. Germline assignment: CDR1 LNHNV and CDR2 YYDKDF (reference sequence). CDR3: CATSRDLWGPLEQYF. CDR3 nucleotides: TGTGCCACCAGCAGAGATCTGTGGGGCCCACTCGAGCAGTACTTC.

The rearrangement links TRBV15 to TRBJ1-2; the D gene is possibly TRBD1 (5 bases). V was shortened by 1 base and J by 3 bases, with 6 bases between the two germline ends. The CDR3 extends over 13 amino acids. Germline-derived CDR1 and CDR2 are LNHNV and YYDKDF (reference sequence). CDR3 DNA: TGTGCCACCAGCAGAGGGGGGGACTATGGCTACACCTTC. Residues: CATSRGGDYGYTF.

The chain is built from TRBV29-1 and TRBJ1-1; the D gene is possibly TRBD1 (5 bases). The V gene's germline CDR1 is SQVTM and CDR2 ANQGSEA. Trimming took off 1 base at V and 6 bases at J, with 9 bases between the two ends. CDR3 length: 12 residues. The CDR3 DNA follows: TGCAGCGTTGAAGGTTCGGGGCCTGAAGCTTTCTTT. Encoded protein: CSVEGSGPEAFF.

The rearrangement uses TRBV2 and TRBJ1-4; D possibly corresponds to TRBD1 (5 bases). Germline V gene data show CDR1 as SNHLY and CDR2 as FYNNEI. The CDR3 extends over 15 amino acids. Trimming stripped 5 bases from V and 7 bases from J, with 17 bases between. As DNA, the CDR3 is TGTGCCAGCAGTCAATTCGACAGAGGCACTGAAAAACTGTTTTTT. The encoded protein is CASSQFDRGTEKLFF.

The CDR3 nucleotides are TGTGCCAGCAGTTCAGACAGGACTACTGAAGCTTTCTTT. It yields the protein CASSSDRTTEAFF. The chain employs TRBV12-3 or TRBV12-4 and TRBJ1-1; TRBD1 might be the D (6 bases). V lost 4 bases to trimming and J lost 5 bases, with 11 bases between them. This CDR3 is 13 amino acids long.